These 28 T cell receptor beta chains came from one sample sequenced in a study of CD8 T cells in ankylosing spondylitis. In TCRdb, the 5' RACE reads were re-called with MiXCR into one record per CDR3 protein. The profile covers a few hundred thousand distinct CDR3 sequences, with roughly 20% appearing a single time and under 8.5% taken by the ten largest. Sequenced material: blood, either unsorted or a sorted T cell fraction (not recorded which). The source is a male donor with ankylosing spondylitis or in good health (not recorded which).

The chain carries TRBV29-1 and TRBJ1-4, with D perhaps TRBD1 (6 bases). This CDR3 spans 12 amino acids. CDR1 is SQVTM, CDR2 ANQGSEA, per germline. V shed 7 bases and J shed 7 bases, with 13 bases lying between them. DNA for the CDR3: TGCAGCGCCGAGGGGGGGGGTGAAAAACTGTTTTTT. As protein: CSAEGGGEKLFF.

This clonotype was counted a few times. V is TRBV6-2 or TRBV6-3 and J is TRBJ2-4, with 10 positions matching TRBD1. The CDR3 sequence is 15 residues long. Germline V gene data show CDR1 as MNHEY and CDR2 as SVGEGT. V shed 4 bases, J shed 2 bases, and the junction held 2 bases outside the gene matches. CDR3 DNA sequence: TGTGCCAGCAGTTGGGACAGGGGCTCCAAAAACATTCAGTACTTC. Its protein product is CASSWDRGSKNIQYF.

CDR3 protein: CASSVDRGSPETQYF. CDR3 DNA sequence: TGTGCCAGCAGTGTCGACAGGGGGTCGCCAGAGACCCAGTACTTC. V gene TRBV27 combines with J gene TRBJ2-5; 9 bases fit TRBD1. The CDR3 has 15 residues. J gave up 4 bases and V 5 bases, and 8 bases lay outside the gene matches. Germline V gives CDR1 MNHEY, CDR2 SMNVEV (reference sequence).

The V call is TRBV18, the J call TRBJ1-1; D might be TRBD1 (5 bases). The CDR3 spans 12 residues. CDR1 KGHSH and CDR2 LQKENI come from the germline V gene. Trimming removed 3 bases from V and 7 bases from J, with 9 bases in between. The CDR3 nucleotides read TGTGCCAGCTCACCCGCAGGGAATGAAGCTTTCTTT. This codes for CASSPAGNEAFF.

This chain links TRBV7-3 with TRBJ2-7; 11 nucleotides align to TRBD2. The CDR3 is made up of 18 amino acids. V dropped 0 bases and J dropped 7; count of bases not matched to a gene: 14. Germline V CDR1 and CDR2: SGHTA, FQGTGA. The CDR3 region has the DNA TGTGCCAGCAGCTTAACTTTTGGGGCTAGCGGGGGGCCGAGTGAGCAGTACGTC. Translating it yields CASSLTFGASGGPSEQYV.

V and J are TRBV9 and TRBJ2-2, with 8 bases fitting TRBD2. Germline loops: CDR1 SGDLS, CDR2 YYNGEE. This CDR3 spans 15 amino acids. The trim removed 2 bases at V and 7 bases at J, leaving 7 bases unmatched. The CDR3 here is CASSVSGGADGELFF. CDR3 in DNA: TGTGCCAGCAGCGTCTCCGGGGGGGCCGACGGGGAGCTGTTTTTT.

The table lists this clonotype with many counts. The chain employs TRBV5-1 and TRBJ1-1; TRBD1 might be the D (6 bases). The germline V and J ends were trimmed by 3 bases and 0 bases, with 15 bases remaining between them. This CDR3 is built from 16 residues. Germline lookup yields CDR1 SGHRS and CDR2 YFSETQ. The CDR3 loop is CASSSRAGQLNTEAFF. As DNA, the CDR3 is TGCGCCAGCAGCTCTCGTGCTGGACAGCTGAACACTGAAGCTTTCTTT. Complete variable domain (other parts from reference TRBV5-1 and TRBJ1-1): KAGVTQTPRYLIKTRGQQVTLSCSPISGHRSVSWYQQTPGQGLQFLFEYFSETQRNKGNFPGRFSGRQFSNSRSEMNVSTLELGDSALYLCASSSRAGQLNTEAFFGQGTRLTVV.

The J gene is TRBJ1-5, the V gene TRBV12-3 or TRBV12-4; TRBD1 agrees at 10 bases. The CDR3 is made up of 15 amino acids. Trimming removed 1 base from V and 9 bases from J; junction bases left unmatched: 6. Here the CDR3 DNA reads TGTGCCAGCAGTTTAGGGGGGACAGGGGATCTGCCCCAGCATTTT. Translating gives CASSLGGTGDLPQHF.

This clonotype has only a few counts. V and J are TRBV28 and TRBJ1-2; D possibly corresponds to TRBD1 (5 bases). The CDR3 has 13 amino acids. Germline CDR1 MDHEN, CDR2 SYDVKM. V was clipped by 3 bases and J by 8 bases, with 13 bases between them. CDR3 sequence reads: CASSFAPGQGYTF. CDR3 coding DNA: TGTGCCAGCAGTTTCGCTCCAGGGCAGGGCTACACCTTC.

This clonotype was recorded a few times. The V gene is TRBV10-3, the J gene TRBJ2-3; 9 positions agree with TRBD2. The V and J ends lost 7 bases and 8 bases, in that order; junction bases with no gene match: 7. The CDR3 is made up of 13 amino acids. The V gene's germline CDR1 is ENHRY and CDR2 SYGVKD. The CDR3 DNA is TGTGCCATCAACTTAGCGGGAGAGGGTACGCAGTATTTT. Its protein is CAINLAGEGTQYF.

This clonotype turned up a few times. V and J are TRBV5-1 and TRBJ1-4; tentative D call: TRBD1 (5 bases). The germline V and J ends were trimmed by 0 bases and 5 bases, with 11 bases remaining between them. The germline gives CDR1 SGHRS, CDR2 YFSETQ. This CDR3 contains 15 residues. The CDR3 DNA follows: TGCGCCAGCAGCTTGGGGGGCCAGCGGAATGAAAAACTGTTTTTT. Residues: CASSLGGQRNEKLFF.

This clonotype was counted between two and nine times. The chain uses TRBV11-1 and TRBJ1-4; D possibly corresponds to TRBD1 (5 bases). CDR3 length equals 13 residues. Germline values: CDR1 SGHAT, CDR2 FQDESV (reference sequence). Deletions cut 6 bases from V and 7 bases from J, with 12 bases between. As DNA, the CDR3 is TGTGCCAGCAGAAACGGGACGGGTGAAAAACTGTTTTTT. This translates into CASRNGTGEKLFF.

In its sample, this clonotype was seen a few times. The genes are TRBV5-1 and TRBJ2-7; TRBD2 aligns across 10 bases. The germline CDR1 and CDR2 sequences are SGHRS and YFSETQ. V gave up 1 base and J gave up 6 bases; unmatched junction bases: 4. This CDR3 has 14 amino acids. CDR3 coding DNA: TGCGCCAGCAGCTTGACGGGACTAGCGAGCGAGCAGTACGTC. Its protein is CASSLTGLASEQYV.

The genes are TRBV29-1 and TRBJ1-1; D uncertain. Germline assignment: CDR1 SQVTM and CDR2 ANQGSEA. Between the trimmed V and J ends, which lost 5 bases and 4 bases, there was a span of 14 bases. The CDR3 loop spans 13 amino acids. DNA for the CDR3: TGCAGCGTTCCCCACCCGACGGGCACTGAAGCTTTCTTT. As protein: CSVPHPTGTEAFF. Complete variable domain (other parts from reference TRBV29-1 and TRBJ1-1): SAVISQKPSRDICQRGTSLTIQCQVDSQVTMMFWYRQQPGQSLTLIATANQGSEATYESGFVIDKFPISRPNLTFSTLTVSNMSPEDSSIYLCSVPHPTGTEAFFGQGTRLTVV.

The sample holds a few counts of this clonotype. The chain links TRBV6-1 to TRBJ1-5, with D unclear. The CDR3 sequence is 16 residues long. Trimming cost V 10 bases and J 0 bases, with 19 bases left between them. CDR1 is MNHNS and CDR2 is SASEGT in the germline V gene. The CDR3 here is CATSVSGALSNQPQHF. The CDR3 bases are TGTGCCACAAGCGTCTCCGGTGCCCTTAGCAATCAGCCCCAGCATTTT.

This sequence joins TRBV10-3 and TRBJ2-5; 8 bases are shared with TRBD2. Germline V gene data show CDR1 as ENHRY and CDR2 as SYGVKD. CDR3 size: 16 residues. Germline trimming cut 2 bases from V and 5 bases from J; bases unmatched to any gene: 10. DNA for the CDR3: TGTGCCATCAGTGAGGGTCTAGCGGGTCAATCGGAGACCCAGTACTTC. Its translation is CAISEGLAGQSETQYF.

The chain carries TRBV15 and TRBJ2-1; TRBD2 matches 9 bases. Germline V gene lookup returns CDR1 LNHNV and CDR2 YYDKDF (reference sequence). The CDR3 runs 16 residues. After removal of 0 bases from V and 2 bases from J, the junction contained 2 bases not matched to a gene. The CDR3 DNA reads TGTGCCACCAGCAGAGAACTAGCGGGCACCTACAATGAGCAGTTCTTC. It translates to CATSRELAGTYNEQFF.

In its sample, this clonotype was seen a few times. The chain uses TRBV28 and TRBJ2-7, with 13 bases identical to TRBD2. V trimming: 2 bases; J trimming: 4 bases; junction bases outside the gene matches: 5. Per the germline V gene, CDR1 is MDHEN and CDR2 is SYDVKM. CDR3 length: 16 residues. The CDR3 spells CASSLGTSGKLYEQYV. CDR3 in DNA: TGTGCCAGCAGTTTAGGGACTAGCGGGAAGCTGTACGAGCAGTACGTC.

The gene calls are TRBV10-3 and TRBJ1-1; 10 nucleotides line up with TRBD1. The CDR3 extends over 15 amino acids. V was clipped by 3 bases and J by 2 bases; unmatched bases: 3. The V gene's germline CDR1 is ENHRY and CDR2 SYGVKD. The CDR3 reads CAISDRDRGNTEAFF. In DNA, the CDR3 is TGTGCCATCAGTGACCGGGACAGGGGAAACACTGAAGCTTTCTTT.

The chain has TRBV7-8 and TRBJ2-1; D perhaps matches TRBD1 (6 bases). Germline V gene lookup returns CDR1 SGHVS and CDR2 FQNEAQ. Trimming left V 3 bases short and J 10 bases short, with 13 bases between. The CDR3 covers 13 residues. The DNA of the CDR3 is TGTGCCAGCAGCTTGCTGGGGGCCGGGGAGCAGTTCTTC. This translates into CASSLLGAGEQFF.

This clonotype showed up just a few times. The chain recombines TRBV5-1 with TRBJ2-2, with TRBD2 identical over 9 bases. The CDR3 spans 16 residues. With V trimmed by 7 bases and J by 3 bases, 10 bases remained unmatched. Germline CDR1 SGHRS, CDR2 YFSETQ. The CDR3 DNA sequence: TGCGCCAGCCTTCCCGCGGGAGGGGAGGACACCGGGGAGCTGTTTTTT. Its protein product is CASLPAGGEDTGELFF.

This clonotype has a handful of counts. The chain recombines TRBV30 with TRBJ1-4; weak D call: TRBD1 (6 bases). V lost 2 bases and J 4 bases, leaving 14 bases between the germline ends. The V gene's germline CDR1 is GTSNPN and CDR2 SVGIG (reference sequence). The CDR3 runs 15 residues. In nucleotides, the CDR3 is TGTGCCTGGAGTCCACGGACAGCTTATAATGAAAAACTGTTTTTT. Translated, it gives CAWSPRTAYNEKLFF.

This clonotype came up a few times. J is TRBJ2-3 and V is TRBV5-1; D may be TRBD1 or TRBD2 (6 bases each). Germline loops: CDR1 SGHRS, CDR2 YFSETQ. Trimming removed 2 bases at V and 1 base at J, with 11 bases between. The CDR3 has 15 amino acids. The CDR3 here is CASSFRGHGTDTQYF. CDR3 sequence (DNA): TGCGCCAGCAGCTTCCGGGGGCATGGCACAGATACGCAGTATTTT.

The chain recombines TRBV20-1 with TRBJ1-2, with 8 positions matching TRBD1. V was pared by 0 bases and J by 4 bases, with 16 bases of the junction left unmatched. The CDR3 is made up of 18 amino acids. Germline CDR1 and CDR2: DFQATT and SNEGSKA (reference sequence). The CDR3, as DNA: TGCAGTGCTAGAGATAAGGGAGGGACAGGCGCACCCTTCTATGGCTACACCTTC. It specifies CSARDKGGTGAPFYGYTF.

The chain uses TRBV5-6 and TRBJ2-3, with D maybe TRBD1 (6 bases). V was cut by 1 base and J by 6 bases, with 12 bases left in between. This CDR3 comprises 14 residues. The germline gives CDR1 SGHDT, CDR2 YYEEEE. CDR3 region: CASSLQQGVDTQYF. For the CDR3, the DNA is TGTGCCAGCAGCTTGCAACAGGGCGTCGATACGCAGTATTTT.

V and J are TRBV5-1 and TRBJ2-5, with D possibly called TRBD1 or TRBD2 (5 bases each). The V gene lost 2 bases and the J gene lost 3 bases, with 8 bases spanning the gap. CDR1 SGHRS and CDR2 YFSETQ come from the germline V gene. The CDR3 loop spans 13 amino acids. The DNA for the CDR3 is TGCGCCAGCAGCTTTCAGGGAGAAGAGACCCAGTACTTC. Translated: CASSFQGEETQYF.

The chain links TRBV2 to TRBJ1-5, with D hard to call. The V end was cut by 3 bases, the J end by 4 bases, with 10 bases between. This CDR3 has 14 residues. Germline-derived CDR1 and CDR2 are SNHLY and FYNNEI. The CDR3 nucleotides are TGTGCCAGCAGTGATCGGAACAGAAATCAGCCCCAGCATTTT. This codes for CASSDRNRNQPQHF. The variable domain in full, completed from reference TRBV2 and TRBJ1-5, reads EPEVTQTPSHQVTQMGQEVILRCVPISNHLYFYWYRQILGQKVEFLVSFYNNEISEKSEIFDDQFSVERPDGSNFTLKIRSTKLEDSAMYFCASSDRNRNQPQHFGDGTRLSIL.

V usage is TRBV2 and J usage is TRBJ2-7; 9 bases match TRBD1. CDR1 and CDR2 from the germline V gene are SNHLY and FYNNEI. J lost 3 bases, V lost 2 bases, and 2 bases had no gene match. The length of the CDR3 is 14 residues. CDR3: CASSERTGVYEQYV. CDR3 DNA sequence: TGTGCCAGCAGTGAACGGACAGGGGTCTACGAGCAGTACGTC.